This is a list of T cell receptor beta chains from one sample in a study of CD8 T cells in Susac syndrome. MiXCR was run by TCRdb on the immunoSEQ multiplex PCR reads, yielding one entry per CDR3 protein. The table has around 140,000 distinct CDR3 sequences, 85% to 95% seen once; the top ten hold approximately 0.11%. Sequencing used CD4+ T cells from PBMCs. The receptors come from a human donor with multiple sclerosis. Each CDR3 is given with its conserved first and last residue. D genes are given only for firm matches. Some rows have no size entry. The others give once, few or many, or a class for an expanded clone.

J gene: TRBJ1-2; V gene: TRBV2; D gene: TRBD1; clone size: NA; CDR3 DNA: TGTGCCAGCAGAGGGGGACAGGGGGATGGCTACACCTTC; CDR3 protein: CASRGGQGDGYTF
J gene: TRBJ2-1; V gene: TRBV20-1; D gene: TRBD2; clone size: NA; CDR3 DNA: TGCAGTTCAACCGGGACTAGCCCGAGGGGGGTCAATGAGCAGTTCTTC; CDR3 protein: CSSTGTSPRGVNEQFF
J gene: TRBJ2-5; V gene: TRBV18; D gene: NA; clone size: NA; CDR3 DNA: TGTGCCAGCTCACCACCGGTCATGGAGACCCAGTACTTC; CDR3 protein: CASSPPVMETQYF
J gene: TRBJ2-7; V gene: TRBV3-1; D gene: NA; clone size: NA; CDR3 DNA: TGTGCCAGCAGCCAAGAACTCCGGTGGGGTTGGGGCGAGCAGTACTTC; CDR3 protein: CASSQELRWGWGEQYF
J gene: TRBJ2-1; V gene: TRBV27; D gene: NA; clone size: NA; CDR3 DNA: TGTGCCAGCAGTTTAGGGGGCGAGGGACGGGGCAAGGGTGAGCAGTTCTTC; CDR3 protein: CASSLGGEGRGKGEQFF
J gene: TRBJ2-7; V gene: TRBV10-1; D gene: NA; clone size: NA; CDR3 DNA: TGCGCCAGCAGTGAGAGCTCACCCAGGGGCTCTCACGAGCAGTACTTC; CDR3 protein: CASSESSPRGSHEQYF
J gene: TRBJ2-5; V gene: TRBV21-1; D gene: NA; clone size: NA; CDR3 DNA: TGTGCCAGCAGCAAAAAACCTATTGGAGCGGGATTTGAGACCCAGTACTTC; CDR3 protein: CASSKKPIGAGFETQYF
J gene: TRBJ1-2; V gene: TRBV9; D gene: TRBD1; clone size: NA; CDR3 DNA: TGTGCCAGCAGCGGGGGCAGGGACAGGGTAGCTTACACCTTC; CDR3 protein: CASSGGRDRVAYTF
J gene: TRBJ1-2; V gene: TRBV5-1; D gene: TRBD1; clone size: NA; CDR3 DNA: TGCGCCAGCAGCTTGGACGCAGGGGGCGATGGCTACACCTTC; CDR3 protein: CASSLDAGGDGYTF
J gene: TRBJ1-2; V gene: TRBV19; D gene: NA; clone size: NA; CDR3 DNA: TGTGCCAGTAGTTGGGCGCCGACTAACTATGGCTACACCTTC; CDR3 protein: CASSWAPTNYGYTF
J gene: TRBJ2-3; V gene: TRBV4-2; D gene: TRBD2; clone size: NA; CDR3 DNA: TGTGCCAGCAGCCAAGTGGGGACTAGCGGGAGTAACTTAGATACGCAGTATTTT; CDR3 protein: CASSQVGTSGSNLDTQYF
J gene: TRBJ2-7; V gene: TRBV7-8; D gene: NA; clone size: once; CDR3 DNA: TGTGCCAGCAGCTTAGGAGCAGGGAACGAGCAGTACTTC; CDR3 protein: CASSLGAGNEQYF
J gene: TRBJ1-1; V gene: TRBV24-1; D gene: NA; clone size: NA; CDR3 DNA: TGTGCCACCAGTGGGGGTAGGGTGAACACTGAAGCTTTCTTT; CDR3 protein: CATSGGRVNTEAFF
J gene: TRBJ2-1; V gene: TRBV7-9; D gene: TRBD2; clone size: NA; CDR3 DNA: TGTGCCAGCAGCTTAGGACTAGCGGGACTCGATGAGCAGTTCTTC; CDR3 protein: CASSLGLAGLDEQFF
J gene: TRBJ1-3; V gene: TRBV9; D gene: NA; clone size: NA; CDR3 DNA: TGTGCCAGCAGCGTAATGGGCTCTGGAAACACCATATATTTT; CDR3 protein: CASSVMGSGNTIYF
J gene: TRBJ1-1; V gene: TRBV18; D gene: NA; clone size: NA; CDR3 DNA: TGTGCCAGCTCACCAGTAGACACTTCGAACACTGAAGCTTTCTTT; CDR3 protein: CASSPVDTSNTEAFF
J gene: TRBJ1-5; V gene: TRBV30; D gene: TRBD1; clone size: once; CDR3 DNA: TGTGCCTGGAGTCTAGGGACAGGCTACAATCAGCCCCAGCATTTT; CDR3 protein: CAWSLGTGYNQPQHF
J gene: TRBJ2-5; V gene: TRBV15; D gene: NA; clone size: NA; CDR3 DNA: TGTGCCACCAGCAGAGAGGGGCATCACCAAGGGGAGACCCAGTACTTC; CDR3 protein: CATSREGHHQGETQYF
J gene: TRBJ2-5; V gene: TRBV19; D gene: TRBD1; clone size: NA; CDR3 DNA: TGTGCCAGTGGAGGACAGGGGCACGAGACCCAGTACTTC; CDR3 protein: CASGGQGHETQYF
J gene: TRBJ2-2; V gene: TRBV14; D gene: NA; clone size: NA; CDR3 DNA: TGTGCCAGCAGCCAAGACCTTCCGGGCACCGGGGAGCTGTTTTTT; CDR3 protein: CASSQDLPGTGELFF
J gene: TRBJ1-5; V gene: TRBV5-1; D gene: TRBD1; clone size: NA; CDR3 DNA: TGCGCCAGCAGCTTCGAAGGGGGCGGCAATCAGCCCCAGCATTTT; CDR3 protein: CASSFEGGGNQPQHF
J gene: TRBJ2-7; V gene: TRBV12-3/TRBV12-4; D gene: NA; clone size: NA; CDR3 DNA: TGTGCCAGCAGTTTATACGTCGGGCAGGGGAGGAACGAGCAGTACTTC; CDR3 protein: CASSLYVGQGRNEQYF
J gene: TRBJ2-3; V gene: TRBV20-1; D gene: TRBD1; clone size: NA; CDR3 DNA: TGCAGTGCGAACCAGGGGGCGGGGACGAACACAGATACGCAGTATTTT; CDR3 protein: CSANQGAGTNTDTQYF
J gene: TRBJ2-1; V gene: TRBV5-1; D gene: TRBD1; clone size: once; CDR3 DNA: TGCGCCAGCAGCCTGCCGGGACAGGTCTACAATGAGCAGTTCTTC; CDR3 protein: CASSLPGQVYNEQFF
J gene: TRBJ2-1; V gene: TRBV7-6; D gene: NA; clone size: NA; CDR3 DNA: TGTGCCAGCAGCTTAGCCAGCAGCTACGAGCAGTTCTTC; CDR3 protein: CASSLASSYEQFF
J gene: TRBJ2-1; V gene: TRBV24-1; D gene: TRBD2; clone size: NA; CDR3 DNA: TGTGCCACCAGTGGCTGGCGGGAGGACTACAATGAGCAGTTCTTC; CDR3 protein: CATSGWREDYNEQFF
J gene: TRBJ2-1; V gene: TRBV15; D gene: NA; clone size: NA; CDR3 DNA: TGTGCCACCAAAGGTACGGGGCGGCAGTTCTTC; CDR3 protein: CATKGTGRQFF
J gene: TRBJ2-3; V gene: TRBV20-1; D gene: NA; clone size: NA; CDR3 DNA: TGCAGTGCTAGGGGGGGACAGTCTAGCACAGATACGCAGTATTTT; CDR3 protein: CSARGGQSSTDTQYF
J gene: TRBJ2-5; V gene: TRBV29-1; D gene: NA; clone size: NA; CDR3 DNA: TGCAGCGTCCTAAGGAGCCTAGCAGCAGAGACCCAGTACTTC; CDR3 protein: CSVLRSLAAETQYF
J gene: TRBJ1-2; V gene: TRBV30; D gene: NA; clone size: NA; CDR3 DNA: TGTGCCTGGAGTGCGGCGGTAGGCTACACCTTC; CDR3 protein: CAWSAAVGYTF
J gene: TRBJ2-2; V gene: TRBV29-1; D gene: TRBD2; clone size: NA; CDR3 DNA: TGCAGCGTTGAGGGCGGGAGGCTTTCGAACACCGGGGAGCTGTTTTTT; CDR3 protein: CSVEGGRLSNTGELFF
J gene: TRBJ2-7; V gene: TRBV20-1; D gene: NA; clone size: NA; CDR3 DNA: TGCAGTGCTAGAAGAGACGAGCAGTACTTC; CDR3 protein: CSARRDEQYF
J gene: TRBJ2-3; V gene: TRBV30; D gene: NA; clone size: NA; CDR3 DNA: TGTGCCTGGAGTGTACGTTCAGGGGATACGCAGTATTTT; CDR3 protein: CAWSVRSGDTQYF
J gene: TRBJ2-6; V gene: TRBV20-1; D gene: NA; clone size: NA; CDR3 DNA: TGCAGTGCGTCTCCCCGTTCGTCTGGGGCCAACGTCCTGACTTTC; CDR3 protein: CSASPRSSGANVLTF
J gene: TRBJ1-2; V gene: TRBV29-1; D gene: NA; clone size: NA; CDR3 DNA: TGCAGCGTTGAAGATCGGAACGGAAATAGCTACACCTTC; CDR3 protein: CSVEDRNGNSYTF
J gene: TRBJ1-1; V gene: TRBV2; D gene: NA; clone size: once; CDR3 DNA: TGTGCCAGCAGTGAAGACCCTACCGACGGACTCGTGGGGACTGAAGCTTTCTTT; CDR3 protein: CASSEDPTDGLVGTEAFF
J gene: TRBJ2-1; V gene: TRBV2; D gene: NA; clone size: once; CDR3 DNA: TGTGCCAGCAGGCTTCGGGACAACCCTTACAATGAGCAGTTCTTC; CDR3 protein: CASRLRDNPYNEQFF
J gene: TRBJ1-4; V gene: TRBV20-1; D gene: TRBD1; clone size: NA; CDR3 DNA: TGCAGTGCCATGGGACAGGGGACAGGGGCTAATGAAAAACTGTTTTTT; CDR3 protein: CSAMGQGTGANEKLFF
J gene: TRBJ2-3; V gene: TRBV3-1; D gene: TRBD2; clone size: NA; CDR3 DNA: TGTGCCAGCAGCCAAGACGTTAAAGGGACTAGCGGCACAGATACGCAGTATTTT; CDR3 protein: CASSQDVKGTSGTDTQYF
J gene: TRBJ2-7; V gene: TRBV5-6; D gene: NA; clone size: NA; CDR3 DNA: TGTGCCAGCAGCATACTGCGGTACGAGCAGTACTTC; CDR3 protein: CASSILRYEQYF
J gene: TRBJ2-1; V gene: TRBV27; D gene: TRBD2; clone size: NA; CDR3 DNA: TGTGCCAGCAGTTTAGGCGGGAGGGCCAATGAGCAGTTCTTC; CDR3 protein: CASSLGGRANEQFF
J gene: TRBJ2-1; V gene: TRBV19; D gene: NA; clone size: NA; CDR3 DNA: TGTGCCAGTAGTATCTACAATGAGCAGTTCTTC; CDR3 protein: CASSIYNEQFF
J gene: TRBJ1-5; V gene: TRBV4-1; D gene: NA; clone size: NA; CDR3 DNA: TGCGCCAGCAGCCAATGGGATACAGAGCCCCAGCATTTT; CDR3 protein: CASSQWDTEPQHF
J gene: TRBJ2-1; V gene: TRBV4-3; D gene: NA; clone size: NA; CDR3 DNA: TGCGCCAGCAGCCAAGATCATCCGGGCTCCTACAATGAGCAGTTCTTC; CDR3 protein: CASSQDHPGSYNEQFF
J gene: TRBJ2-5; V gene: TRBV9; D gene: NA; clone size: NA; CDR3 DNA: TGTGCCAGCAGTACACCCGGGACTCAAGAGACCCAGTACTTC; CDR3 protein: CASSTPGTQETQYF
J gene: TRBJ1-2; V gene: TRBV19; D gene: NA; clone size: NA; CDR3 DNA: TGTGCCAGTAGCGAACAGGGACACTATGGCTACACCTTC; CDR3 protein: CASSEQGHYGYTF
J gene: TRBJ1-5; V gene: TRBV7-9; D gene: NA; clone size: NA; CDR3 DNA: TGTGCCAGCAGCTCGCGGACGGGTAATCAGCCCCAGCATTTT; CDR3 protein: CASSSRTGNQPQHF